Listed here is a single T cell receptor beta chain. Its antigen is unknown. Base qualities were left out, and no much larger clone turns up one base away. Library preparation used multiplex PCR. This sample was sequenced with an Illumina HiSeq 4000. CDR3 regions were amplified by Arm-PCR with iRepertoire HTBI primers to construct TCR beta libraries. Before sequencing, the PCR products underwent gel purification. In the authors' own workflow: A total of around 66 TRBV and more than twelve TRBJ segments were identified across samples and were used for gene usage analysis of CDR3 amino acid clonotypes. Filtered high-quality paired reads were merged into contigs using COPE and FqMerger. BLAST was used to align contigs to IMGT TRBV, TRBD and TRBJ reference genes, and CDR3 was defined according to IMGT. Any clonotype with a frequency above 0.1% was classified as a highly expanded clone. Shannon entropy served as the measure of repertoire diversity, while the Gini coefficient captured V-J evenness. Public clonotypes were defined as clonotypes shared by more than one individual. The public sequencing data were trimmed at Q25 with fastp and processed into clonotypes with MiXCR by TCRdb, which kept only in-frame beta chains. Here each entry gathers all rows of one CDR3 protein and keeps the most common genes and DNA. The V and J calls and clone size come from TCRdb's table, not from the authors' own analysis. Counted in this sample were around 250,000 distinct CDR3 sequences; around 21% of them appeared once. The ten biggest clones cover more than 11% of the sample.

The entry originates in a study of regulatory T cells in long-lasting Graves disease (dated by TCRdb to about 2021). For the wider study: In the newly diagnosed Graves' disease group, patients had been taking antithyroid drugs for less than 3 months. Peripheral blood TCR sequencing and RNA sequencing compared persistent Graves' disease patients with newly diagnosed Graves' disease patients. The study was conducted in China and was registered as a clinical trial. A total of around 33 samples underwent TCR sequencing, from roughly 13 patients with persistent Graves' disease and 20 patients with newly diagnosed Graves' disease.

The V end loses 0 bases and the J end loses 2 bases, and a stretch of 8 bases separates them. The germline V gene (reference sequence) supplies CDR1 DFQATT and CDR2 SNEGSKA. The CDR3 contains 13 residues, cysteine and phenylalanine counted. The read is trimmed to its CDR3 DNA, 39 bases read in frame from base 1. Here is what the overall study found, with its caveats: A larger number of public clonotypes was shared among persistent patients (approximately 2,600) than among newly diagnosed patients (roughly 930). Sequencing and analysis were restricted to the TCR beta chain. Peripheral blood alone was examined, since thyroid tissue, which constituted the primary lesion, could not be accessed. Persistent disease showed preferential use of TRBV28, TRBJ1-2 and TRBJ2-5, whereas newly diagnosed disease favored TRBV20-1 and TRBJ2-1. Persistent Graves' disease patients showed lower TCR Shannon entropy and fewer highly expanded clones than newly diagnosed patients, suggesting clonal expansion. The small sample size was acknowledged by the authors as a limitation that may reduce accuracy.

Taken with the paper, the label for time point translates to: newly diagnosed GD, antithyroid drugs for less than 3 months. For both TCR sequencing and RNA sequencing, RNA was extracted from PBMCs in TRIzol. The diagnosis of Graves' disease followed American Thyroid Association guidelines. Patients were recruited from an endocrinology department in Xi'an, China. From each patient, around 8.3 milliliters of peripheral blood was collected into an EDTA anticoagulant tube. Ficoll Paque Plus density gradient separation was used to isolate PBMCs, and no additional T cell sorting was done. An Agilent 2100 Bioanalyzer and agarose gel were used to check RNA quality, and a NanoDrop 2000 was used to measure RNA concentration.

The clonotype comes from a female donor with Graves disease. The sequences come from peripheral blood mononuclear cells (PBMCs), collected at new diagnosis, from a patient treated with antithyroid drugs. The receptor chain draws on TRBV20-1 and TRBJ2-7; tentative D gene TRBD1, with 5 bases matching. The DNA sequence reads TGCAGTGCTAGAGATCCCAGGGCCTACGAGCAGTACTTC. Its protein reads: CSARDPRAYEQYF.